These T cell receptor beta chains were read from a single sample in a study of OX40 agonist ivuxolimab in advanced cancers. TCRdb's table, derived via immunoSEQ multiplex PCR, lists solely in-frame clones and lacks some. The profile shows about 130,000 clones, under 95% of them singletons. Specimen: CD4+ or CD8+ T cells sorted from blood, collected in a trial of the OX40 agonist ivuxolimab. These TCRs come from an adult with an advanced solid tumor such as melanoma, head and neck, liver or kidney cancer. CDR3s include the opening cysteine and the closing phenylalanine or tryptophan. The D gene is left open where the match is weak. Only some rows state a clone size, as once, few, many or a class for expanded clones.

size,V,J,D,DNA,CDR3
.,TRBV7-3,TRBJ2-7,.,TGTGCCAGCAGCCTAATGACTAGTGGTATGGGCGAGCAGTACTTC,CASSLMTSGMGEQYF
.,TRBV7-8,TRBJ1-2,TRBD1,TGTGCCAGCAGCCCCGAAGTGGACAGGGGGTCAAGCTACACCTTC,CASSPEVDRGSSYTF
.,TRBV7-2,TRBJ1-2,TRBD1,TGTGCCAGCAGCTTAGCCTCGACAGGGATGGACTATGGCTACACCTTC,CASSLASTGMDYGYTF
.,TRBV5-6,TRBJ1-6,.,TGTACCAGCAGCTTATGGGGTTCCGGACTGAATTCACCCCTCCACTTT,CTSSLWGSGLNSPLHF
.,TRBV18,TRBJ2-7,TRBD1,TGTGCCAGCTCACCGGGGACGAGGGGGCTCGGCGAGCAGTACTTC,CASSPGTRGLGEQYF
.,TRBV12-5,TRBJ2-1,.,TGTGCTAGTGGTTTAGACCAGGAAAATGAGCAGTTCTTC,CASGLDQENEQFF
.,TRBV28,TRBJ1-5,.,TGTGCCAGCAGTCCCTTGACCTCTGGGGGTCGCAATCAGCCCCAGCATTTT,CASSPLTSGGRNQPQHF
.,TRBV18,TRBJ2-7,TRBD2,TGTGCCAGCTCAACAATAGCGGGAGTTCACGAGCAGTACTTC,CASSTIAGVHEQYF
.,TRBV19,TRBJ1-1,TRBD1,TGTGCCAGTAGTCCTGGGACAGGATACATGAACACTGAAGCTTTCTTT,CASSPGTGYMNTEAFF
.,TRBV11-2,TRBJ1-6,.,TGTGCCAGCAGCTCCCCGAGGAATTCACCCCTCCACTTT,CASSSPRNSPLHF
.,TRBV7-2,TRBJ2-3,.,TGTGCCAGCAGCTTAGTTATGGGGGATACGCAGTATTTT,CASSLVMGDTQYF
.,TRBV28,TRBJ2-5,TRBD2,TGTGCCAGCAGGGATCCGGGACTAGCGGTGCCAGACTTC,CASRDPGLAVPDF
.,TRBV7-2,TRBJ1-3,.,TGTGCCAGCAGCTCACTAGGGAACACCATATATTTT,CASSSLGNTIYF
few,TRBV5-5,TRBJ1-2,TRBD1,TGTGCCAGCAGCTTGGACAGGGGTACGTCTGGCTACACCTTC,CASSLDRGTSGYTF
.,TRBV28,TRBJ1-2,.,TGTGCCAGCAGTTTTGTAGGGAGAGGCTACACCTTC,CASSFVGRGYTF
.,TRBV18,TRBJ1-1,TRBD1,TGTGCCAGCTCACTGGGACAGGGGATGAACACTGAAGCTTTCTTT,CASSLGQGMNTEAFF
once,TRBV28,TRBJ2-3,.,TGTGCCAGCAGTACCTGGGGAGCAGATACGCAGTATTTT,CASSTWGADTQYF
.,TRBV5-1,TRBJ2-1,.,TGCGCCAGCAGCCCGCAGGGGGGGTACAATGAGCAGTTCTTC,CASSPQGGYNEQFF
.,TRBV5-1,TRBJ2-1,.,.,CASILGEGSYNEQFF
.,TRBV5-1,TRBJ2-1,TRBD2,TGCGCCAGCAGCTTGGGGGACTACCACAATGAGCAGTTCTTC,CASSLGDYHNEQFF
.,TRBV25-1,TRBJ2-1,.,TGTGCCAGCAGTGAAATGCCTAGGGCCGGCTCCTACAATGAGCAGTTCTTC,CASSEMPRAGSYNEQFF
once,TRBV5-1,TRBJ1-3,.,TGCGCCAGCAGCTTCACCCAGGGGTTCGGAAACACCATATATTTT,CASSFTQGFGNTIYF
once,TRBV7-2,TRBJ1-5,TRBD1,TGTGCCAGCAGCTTAGCTAACGGACAGGGAAATCAGCCCCAGCATTTT,CASSLANGQGNQPQHF
.,TRBV11-2,TRBJ2-1,.,TGTGCCAGCAGCCCCCATACGGACAATGAGCAGTTCTTC,CASSPHTDNEQFF
once,TRBV7-9,TRBJ1-1,.,TGTGCCAGCAGCATAGGAGGCACTGAAGCTTTCTTT,CASSIGGTEAFF
.,TRBV15,TRBJ1-5,.,TGTGCCACCACCCCAACGGGACCGTATCATCAGCCCCAGCATTTT,CATTPTGPYHQPQHF
.,TRBV29-1,TRBJ2-3,TRBD2,TGCAGCGCTTCCGAGAGGGGAGGGCAGGCAGATACGCAGTATTTT,CSASERGGQADTQYF
.,TRBV7-9,TRBJ2-7,.,TGTGCCAGCAGCTTAACGGGGGTCTACGAGCAGTACTTC,CASSLTGVYEQYF
.,TRBV7-2,TRBJ2-1,.,TGTGCCAGCAGCTTAGAAGAGAGCTACAATGAGCAGTTCTTC,CASSLEESYNEQFF